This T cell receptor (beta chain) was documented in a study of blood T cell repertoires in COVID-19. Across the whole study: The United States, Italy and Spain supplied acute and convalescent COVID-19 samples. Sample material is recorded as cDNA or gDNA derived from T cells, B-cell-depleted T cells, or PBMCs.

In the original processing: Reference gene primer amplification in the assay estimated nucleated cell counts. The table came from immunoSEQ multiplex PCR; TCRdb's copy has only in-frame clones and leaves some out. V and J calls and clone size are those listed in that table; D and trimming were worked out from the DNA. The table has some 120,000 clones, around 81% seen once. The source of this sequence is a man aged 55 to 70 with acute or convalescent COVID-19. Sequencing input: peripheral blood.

The CDR3 sequence is CATSDSRQGSHTGELFF. The CDR3 nucleotides read TGTGCCACCAGTGATTCCCGACAGGGGTCACACACCGGGGAGCTGTTTTTT. The chain is built from TRBV24-1 and TRBJ2-2, with 8 bases fitting TRBD1. V was pared by 2 bases and J by 3 bases, with 7 bases of the junction left unmatched. Germline V gives CDR1 KGHDR, CDR2 SFDVKD. The CDR3 runs 17 residues.